This record looks at one T cell receptor beta chain sequence and its context. What it binds is not known. Expressed TCRB transcripts were sequenced after all isolated RNA was converted to cDNA. Produced via immunoSEQ multiplex PCR; TCRdb's table is partial and in-frame only. The data hold just over 600,000 clones, with about a sixth observed a single time. This sample is drawn from a study of beta chain features in type 1 diabetes. Study findings and constraints: In these data, an HLA type influence on TCRB rearrangement remained unresolved. Moderately but significantly shorter TCRB CDR3s were found in Type 1 diabetes patients in all four CD4+ subsets.

The germline V gene has CDR1 SGHAT and CDR2 FQNNGV. This CDR3 region has 15 residues. V lost 1 base to trimming and J lost 3 bases; unmatched junction nucleotides: 4. The specimen was naive CD4+ T cells from blood. The receptor was derived from a man aged 18 to 30 in good health. V is TRBV11-2 and J is TRBJ2-5, with 8 nucleotides matching TRBD1. CDR3 DNA: TGTGCCAGCAGCTTAGTACAGGGGGGCAAAGAGACCCAGTACTTC. Its protein is CASSLVQGGKETQYF.